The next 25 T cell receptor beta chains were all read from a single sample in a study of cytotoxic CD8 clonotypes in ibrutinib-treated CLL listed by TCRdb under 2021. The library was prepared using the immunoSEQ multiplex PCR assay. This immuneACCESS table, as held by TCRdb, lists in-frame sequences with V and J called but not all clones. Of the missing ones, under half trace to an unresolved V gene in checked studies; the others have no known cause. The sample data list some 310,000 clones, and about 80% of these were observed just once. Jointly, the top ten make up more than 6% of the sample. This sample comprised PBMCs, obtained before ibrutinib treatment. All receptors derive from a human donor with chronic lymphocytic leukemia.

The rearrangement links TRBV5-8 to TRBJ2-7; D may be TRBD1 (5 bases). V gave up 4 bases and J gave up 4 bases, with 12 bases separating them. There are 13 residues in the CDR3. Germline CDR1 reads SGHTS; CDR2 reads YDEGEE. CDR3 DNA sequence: TGTGCCAGCAGCCCGACGACAGCATACGAGCAGTACTTC. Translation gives CASSPTTAYEQYF.

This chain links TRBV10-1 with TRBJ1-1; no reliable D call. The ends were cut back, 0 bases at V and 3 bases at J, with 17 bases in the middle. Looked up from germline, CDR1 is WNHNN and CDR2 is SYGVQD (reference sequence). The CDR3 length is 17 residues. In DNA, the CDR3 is TGCGCCAGCAGTGAGTCGTATCCCCCTTTCCAAGACACTGAAGCTTTCTTT. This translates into CASSESYPPFQDTEAFF.

The CDR3 DNA reads as TGTGCCAGCAGCCCAGGACTAGCGGGAGAGGGGTCGGGGCAGTTCTTC. It specifies CASSPGLAGEGSGQFF. The chain employs TRBV9 and TRBJ2-1; 13 bases agree with TRBD2. The CDR3 is made up of 16 amino acids. Germline CDR1 is SGDLS and CDR2 is YYNGEE. The V and J ends lost 4 bases and 12 bases, in that order; junction bases with no gene match: 13.

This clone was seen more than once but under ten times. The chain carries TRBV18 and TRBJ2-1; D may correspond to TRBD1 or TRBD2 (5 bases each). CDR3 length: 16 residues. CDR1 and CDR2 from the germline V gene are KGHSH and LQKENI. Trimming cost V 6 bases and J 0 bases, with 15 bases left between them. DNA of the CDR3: TGTGCCAGCTCCCAAAGACTTGGGGGCTCCTACAATGAGCAGTTCTTC. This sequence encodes CASSQRLGGSYNEQFF. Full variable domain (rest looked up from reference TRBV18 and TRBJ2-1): NAGVMQNPRHLVRRRGQEARLRCSPMKGHSHVYWYRQLPEEGLKFMVYLQKENIIDESGMPKERFSAEFPKEGPSILRIQQVVRGDSAAYFCASSQRLGGSYNEQFFGPGTRLTVL.

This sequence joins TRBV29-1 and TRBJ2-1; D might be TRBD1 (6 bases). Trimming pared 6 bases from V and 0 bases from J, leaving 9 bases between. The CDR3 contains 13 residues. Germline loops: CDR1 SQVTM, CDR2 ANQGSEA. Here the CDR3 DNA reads TGCAGCGTCGGGACATTCTCCTACAATGAGCAGTTCTTC. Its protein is CSVGTFSYNEQFF.

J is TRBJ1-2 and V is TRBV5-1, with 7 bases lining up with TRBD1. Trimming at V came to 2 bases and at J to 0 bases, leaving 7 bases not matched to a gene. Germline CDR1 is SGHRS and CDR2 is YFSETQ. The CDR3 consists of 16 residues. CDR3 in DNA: TGCGCCAGCAGCTTCGGGACAGAATATACTAACTATGGCTACACCTTC. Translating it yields CASSFGTEYTNYGYTF. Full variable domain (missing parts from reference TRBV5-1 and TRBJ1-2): KAGVTQTPRYLIKTRGQQVTLSCSPISGHRSVSWYQQTPGQGLQFLFEYFSETQRNKGNFPGRFSGRQFSNSRSEMNVSTLELGDSALYLCASSFGTEYTNYGYTFGSGTRLTVV.

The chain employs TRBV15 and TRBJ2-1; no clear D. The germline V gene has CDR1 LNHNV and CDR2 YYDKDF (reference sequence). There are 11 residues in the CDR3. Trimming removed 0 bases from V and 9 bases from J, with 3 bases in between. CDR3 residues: CATSRDLEQFF. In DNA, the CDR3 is TGTGCCACCAGCAGAGATCTTGAGCAGTTCTTC.

The chain's CDR3 is CAISDRAFVYGYTF. In nucleotides, the CDR3 is TGTGCCATCAGTGACAGGGCGTTCGTCTATGGCTACACCTTC. J is TRBJ1-2 and V is TRBV10-3; maybe TRBD1 (5 bases). The CDR3 is made up of 14 amino acids. Trimming took off 3 bases at V and 4 bases at J, with 12 bases between the two ends. Looked up from germline, CDR1 is ENHRY and CDR2 is SYGVKD.

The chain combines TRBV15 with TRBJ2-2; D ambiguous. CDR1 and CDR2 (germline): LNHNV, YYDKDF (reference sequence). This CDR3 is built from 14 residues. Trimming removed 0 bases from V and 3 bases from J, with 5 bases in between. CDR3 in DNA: TGTGCCACCAGCAGAGACCTATACACCGGGGAGCTGTTTTTT. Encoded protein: CATSRDLYTGELFF.

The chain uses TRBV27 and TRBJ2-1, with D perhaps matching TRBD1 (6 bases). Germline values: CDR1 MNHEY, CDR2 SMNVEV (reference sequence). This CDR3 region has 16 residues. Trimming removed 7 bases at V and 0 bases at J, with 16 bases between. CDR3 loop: CASNPRTVSSYNEQFF. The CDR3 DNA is TGTGCCAGCAACCCAAGGACAGTCAGCTCCTACAATGAGCAGTTCTTC.

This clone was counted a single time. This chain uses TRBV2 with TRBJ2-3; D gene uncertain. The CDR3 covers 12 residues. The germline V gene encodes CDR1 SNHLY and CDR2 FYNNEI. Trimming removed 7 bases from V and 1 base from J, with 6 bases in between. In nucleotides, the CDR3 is TGTGCCAGCACGACCGGCACAGATACGCAGTATTTT. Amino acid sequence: CASTTGTDTQYF.

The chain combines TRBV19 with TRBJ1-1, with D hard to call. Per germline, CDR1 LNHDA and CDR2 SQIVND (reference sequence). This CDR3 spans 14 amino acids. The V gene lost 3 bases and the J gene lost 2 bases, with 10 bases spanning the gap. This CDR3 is CASSIGRYNTEAFF. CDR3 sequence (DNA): TGTGCCAGTAGTATCGGAAGGTATAACACTGAAGCTTTCTTT.

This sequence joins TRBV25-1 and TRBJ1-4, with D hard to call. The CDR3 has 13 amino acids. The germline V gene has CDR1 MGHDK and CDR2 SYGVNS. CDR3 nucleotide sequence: TGTGCGAGCCAAACAACAACTAATGAAAAACTGTTTTTT. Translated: CASQTTTNEKLFF. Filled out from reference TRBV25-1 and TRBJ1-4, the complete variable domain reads EADIYQTPRYLVIGTGKKITLECSQTMGHDKMYWYQQDPGMELHLIHYSYGVNSTEKGDLSSESTVSRIRTEHFPLTLESARPSHTSQYLCASQTTTNEKLFFGSGTQLSVL.

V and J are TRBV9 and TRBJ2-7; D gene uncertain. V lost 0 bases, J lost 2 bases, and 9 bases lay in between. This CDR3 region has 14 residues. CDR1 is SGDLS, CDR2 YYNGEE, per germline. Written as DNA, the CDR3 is TGTGCCAGCAGCGTAGCTTCTGGCCCCTACGAGCAGTACTTC. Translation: CASSVASGPYEQYF.

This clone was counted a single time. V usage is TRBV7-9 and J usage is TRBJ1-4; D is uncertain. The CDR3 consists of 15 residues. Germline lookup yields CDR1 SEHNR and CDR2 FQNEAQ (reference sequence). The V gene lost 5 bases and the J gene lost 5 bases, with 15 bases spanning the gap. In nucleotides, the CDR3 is TGTGCCAGCAGCCCGGCACGAGGGAAAAATGAAAAACTGTTTTTT. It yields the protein CASSPARGKNEKLFF.

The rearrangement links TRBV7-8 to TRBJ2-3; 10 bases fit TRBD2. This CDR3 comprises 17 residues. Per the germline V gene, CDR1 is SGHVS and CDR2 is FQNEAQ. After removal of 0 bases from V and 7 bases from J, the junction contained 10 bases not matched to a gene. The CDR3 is CASSLAASGSKGYTQYF. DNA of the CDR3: TGTGCCAGCAGCTTAGCGGCTAGCGGGAGTAAGGGTTATACGCAGTATTTT.

This chain's CDR3 is CASSLVAGLGSEQYF. CDR3 coding DNA: TGTGCCAGCAGCTTAGTGGCAGGGTTGGGATCCGAGCAGTACTTC. This chain joins TRBV7-8 and TRBJ2-7; tentatively, D is TRBD1 (5 bases). Per germline, CDR1 SGHVS and CDR2 FQNEAQ. V was trimmed by 1 base and J by 6 bases, leaving 16 bases between them. The CDR3 is 15 residues long. The full variable domain, in which reference TRBV7-8 and TRBJ2-7 provide the parts outside the CDR3, is GAGVSQSPRYKVAKRGQDVALRCDPISGHVSLFWYQQALGQGPEFLTYFQNEAQLDKSGLPSDRFFAERPEGSVSTLKIQRTQQEDSAVYLCASSLVAGLGSEQYFGPGTRLTVT.

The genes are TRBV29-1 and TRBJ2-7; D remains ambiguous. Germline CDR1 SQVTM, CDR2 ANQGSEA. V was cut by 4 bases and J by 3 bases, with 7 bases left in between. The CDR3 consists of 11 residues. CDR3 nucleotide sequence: TGCAGCGTTGGGTTGAACTACGAGCAGTACTTC. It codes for CSVGLNYEQYF.

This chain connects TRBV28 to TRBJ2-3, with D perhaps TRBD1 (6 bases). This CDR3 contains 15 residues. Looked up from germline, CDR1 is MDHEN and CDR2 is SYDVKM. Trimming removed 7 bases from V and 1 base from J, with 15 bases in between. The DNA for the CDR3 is TGTGCCAGCACTACCCAGGGGTTGGGCACAGATACGCAGTATTTT. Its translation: CASTTQGLGTDTQYF.

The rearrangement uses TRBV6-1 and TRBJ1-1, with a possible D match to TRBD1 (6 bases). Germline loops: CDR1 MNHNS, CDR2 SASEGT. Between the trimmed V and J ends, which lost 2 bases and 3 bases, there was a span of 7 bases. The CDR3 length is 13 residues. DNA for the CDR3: TGTGCCAGCAGTGAACGACAGGACACTGAAGCTTTCTTT. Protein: CASSERQDTEAFF.

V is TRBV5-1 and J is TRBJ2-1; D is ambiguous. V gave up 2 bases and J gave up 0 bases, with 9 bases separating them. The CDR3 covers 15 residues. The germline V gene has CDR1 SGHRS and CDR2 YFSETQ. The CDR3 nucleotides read TGCGCCAGCAGCTTCGGCGATAGCTCCTACAATGAGCAGTTCTTC. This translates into CASSFGDSSYNEQFF.

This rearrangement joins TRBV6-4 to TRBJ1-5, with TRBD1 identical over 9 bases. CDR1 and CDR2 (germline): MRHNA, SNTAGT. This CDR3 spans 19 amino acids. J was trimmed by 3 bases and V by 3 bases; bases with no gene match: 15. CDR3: CASSERLSRDRVLNQPQHF. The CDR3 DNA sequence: TGTGCCAGCAGTGAAAGATTAAGCCGGGACAGGGTACTCAATCAGCCCCAGCATTTT.

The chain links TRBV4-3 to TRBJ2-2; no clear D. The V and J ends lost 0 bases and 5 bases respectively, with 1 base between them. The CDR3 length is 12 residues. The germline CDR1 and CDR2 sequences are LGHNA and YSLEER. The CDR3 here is CASSQETGELFF. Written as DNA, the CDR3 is TGCGCCAGCAGCCAAGAGACCGGGGAGCTGTTTTTT.

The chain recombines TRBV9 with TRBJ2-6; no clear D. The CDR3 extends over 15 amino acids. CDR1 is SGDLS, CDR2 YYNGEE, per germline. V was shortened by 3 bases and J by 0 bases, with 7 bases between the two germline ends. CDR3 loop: CASSDLSSGANVLTF. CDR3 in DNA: TGTGCCAGCAGCGACCTAAGCTCTGGGGCCAACGTCCTGACTTTC.

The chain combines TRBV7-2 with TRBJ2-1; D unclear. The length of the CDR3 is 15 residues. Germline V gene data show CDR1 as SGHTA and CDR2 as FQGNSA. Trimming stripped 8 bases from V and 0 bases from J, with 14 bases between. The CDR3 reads CASGRAASSYNEQFF. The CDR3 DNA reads TGTGCCAGCGGTAGGGCCGCGAGCTCCTACAATGAGCAGTTCTTC.